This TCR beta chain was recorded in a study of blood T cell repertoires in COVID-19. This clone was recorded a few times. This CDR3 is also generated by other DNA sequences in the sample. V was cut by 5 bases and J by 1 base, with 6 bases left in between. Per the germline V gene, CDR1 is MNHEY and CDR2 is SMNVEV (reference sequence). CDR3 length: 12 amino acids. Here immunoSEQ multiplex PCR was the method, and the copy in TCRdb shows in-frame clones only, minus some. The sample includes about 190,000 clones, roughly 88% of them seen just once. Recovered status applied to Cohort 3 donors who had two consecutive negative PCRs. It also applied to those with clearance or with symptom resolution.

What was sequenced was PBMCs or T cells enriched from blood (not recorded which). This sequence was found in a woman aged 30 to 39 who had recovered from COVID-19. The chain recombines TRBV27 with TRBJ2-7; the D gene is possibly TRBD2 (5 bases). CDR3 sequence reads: CASSRDSYEQYF. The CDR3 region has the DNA TGTGCCAGCAGTCGGGATTCCTACGAGCAGTACTTC.